The rows below give T cell receptor beta chains drawn from one sample of a study of CD8 T cells in ankylosing spondylitis. TCRdb itself ran the 5' RACE reads through MiXCR, one entry per CDR3 protein. The sample contains 500,000 or so distinct CDR3 sequences, 5.3% of which appear only once. Sequencing input: blood, either unsorted or a sorted T cell fraction (not recorded which). The receptors come from a male donor with ankylosing spondylitis. The CDR3 runs from the conserved cysteine through the conserved F or W. The D gene is left open where the match is weak. The size field is filled for only some rows; it gives once, few, many or a size class.

cdr3_nt: TGTGCCAGCAAATTTGACAGATATAATGAAAAACTGTTTTTT
cdr3_aa: CASKFDRYNEKLFF
d_call: NA
clone_size: NA
v_call: TRBV2
j_call: TRBJ1-4

cdr3_nt: TGCAGTGCTATTATCAGGGAAGAGTTTTCAGATACGCGGTATTTT
cdr3_aa: CSAIIREEFSDTRYF
d_call: NA
clone_size: NA
v_call: TRBV20-1
j_call: TRBJ2-3

cdr3_nt: TGTGCCAGCAGCCGACGATCTCTTGGGTCTAGCGGGCGGAATGAGCAGTTCTTC
cdr3_aa: CASSRRSLGSSGRNEQFF
d_call: TRBD2
clone_size: many
v_call: TRBV3-1
j_call: TRBJ2-1

cdr3_nt: TGTGCCAGCAGTATCTCAGGGGTGAACACTGAAGCTTTCTTT
cdr3_aa: CASSISGVNTEAFF
d_call: NA
clone_size: many
v_call: TRBV27
j_call: TRBJ1-1

cdr3_nt: TGCGCCAGCAGCCAAGTTTCCGCTAGCGGGGGTAGTACGCAGTATTTT
cdr3_aa: CASSQVSASGGSTQYF
d_call: TRBD2
clone_size: many
v_call: TRBV4-3
j_call: TRBJ2-3

cdr3_nt: TGTGCCAGCAGCTCGACAGGTTCTCTCACCGGGGAGCTGTTTTTT
cdr3_aa: CASSSTGSLTGELFF
d_call: NA
clone_size: many
v_call: TRBV7-3
j_call: TRBJ2-2

cdr3_nt: TGTGCCAGCAGCGTAACAGGGGTAAGCAATCAGCCCCAGCATTTT
cdr3_aa: CASSVTGVSNQPQHF
d_call: TRBD1
clone_size: many
v_call: TRBV9
j_call: TRBJ1-5

cdr3_nt: TGCGCCAGCAACCTACTAAGTCTGAACACTGAAGCTTTCTTT
cdr3_aa: CASNLLSLNTEAFF
d_call: NA
clone_size: many
v_call: TRBV5-1
j_call: TRBJ1-1

cdr3_nt: TGTGCCAGCAGCCAAGTTCCCGGGACGCCCGAGTTT
cdr3_aa: CASSQVPGTPEF
d_call: NA
clone_size: many
v_call: TRBV4-2
j_call: TRBJ1-1

cdr3_nt: TGTGCCAGCTCACCTGTCTATGGCTACACCTTC
cdr3_aa: CASSPVYGYTF
d_call: NA
clone_size: many
v_call: TRBV18
j_call: TRBJ1-2

cdr3_nt: TGTGCCAGCAGCTTACAGTCGGGACTAGCGGGGGGGGCTGGATTCTTC
cdr3_aa: CASSLQSGLAGGAGFF
d_call: TRBD2
clone_size: NA
v_call: TRBV7-2
j_call: TRBJ2-1

cdr3_nt: TGTGCCACATCCACTGAAGGGGGCGCGTACGGGGAGCTGTTTTTT
cdr3_aa: CATSTEGGAYGELFF
d_call: TRBD1
clone_size: many
v_call: TRBV6-2/TRBV6-3
j_call: TRBJ2-2

cdr3_nt: TGTGCCAGCAGCGAAGGGCGGAGCTCCTACAATGAGCAGTTCTTC
cdr3_aa: CASSEGRSSYNEQFF
d_call: NA
clone_size: many
v_call: TRBV7-3
j_call: TRBJ2-1

cdr3_nt: TGCGCCAGCAGCCAAGATCATGGGGGTGAGCAGTTCTTC
cdr3_aa: CASSQDHGGEQFF
d_call: NA
clone_size: many
v_call: TRBV4-3
j_call: TRBJ2-1

cdr3_nt: TGCGCCAGCCGTAAGGGAGCTAACTATGGCTACACCTTC
cdr3_aa: CASRKGANYGYTF
d_call: NA
clone_size: many
v_call: TRBV5-1
j_call: TRBJ1-2

cdr3_nt: TGTGCCAGCAGCGTAGGCGGGACAGGGCCCTACGAGCAGTACTTC
cdr3_aa: CASSVGGTGPYEQYF
d_call: TRBD1
clone_size: few
v_call: TRBV9
j_call: TRBJ2-7

cdr3_nt: TGTGCCAGCCAACACTCAGGGGCCACTGAAGCTTTCTTT
cdr3_aa: CASQHSGATEAFF
d_call: NA
clone_size: many
v_call: TRBV25-1
j_call: TRBJ1-1

cdr3_nt: TGTGCCAGCAGTGAAATCCTATCCCGATCGACAGGGGGCTCCGAGCAGTACTTC
cdr3_aa: CASSEILSRSTGGSEQYF
d_call: TRBD1
clone_size: few
v_call: TRBV6-1
j_call: TRBJ2-7

cdr3_nt: TGTGCCAGCAGTTTTCGGCGGGGTCGTAGCACAGATACGCAGTATTTT
cdr3_aa: CASSFRRGRSTDTQYF
d_call: NA
clone_size: NA
v_call: TRBV28
j_call: TRBJ2-3

cdr3_nt: TGTGCCAGCAGTTTCCGGGACCCATCTACTTTCTTT
cdr3_aa: CASSFRDPSTFF
d_call: NA
clone_size: many
v_call: TRBV7-2
j_call: TRBJ1-1

cdr3_nt: TGCAGTGCTGGGACGTATTACGAGCAGTACTTC
cdr3_aa: CSAGTYYEQYF
d_call: NA
clone_size: many
v_call: TRBV20-1
j_call: TRBJ2-7

cdr3_nt: TGCGCCAGCAGCTCGAACAGGGACTACGAGCAGTACTTC
cdr3_aa: CASSSNRDYEQYF
d_call: NA
clone_size: many
v_call: TRBV5-1
j_call: TRBJ2-7

cdr3_nt: TGTGCCAGCAGCTTAGCGCTGGCTAGCGGGGGGCCGACCTTCTTC
cdr3_aa: CASSLALASGGPTFF
d_call: TRBD2
clone_size: many
v_call: TRBV7-2
j_call: TRBJ2-1

cdr3_nt: TGTGCCAGCAGCTTAGTGGCGACAGGGTATATGGAGCAGTACTTC
cdr3_aa: CASSLVATGYMEQYF
d_call: TRBD1
clone_size: many
v_call: TRBV7-2
j_call: TRBJ2-7

cdr3_nt: TGTGCCAGCAGGAAAACCTACAGGGGGCGCACCACCATATATTTT
cdr3_aa: CASRKTYRGRTTIYF
d_call: TRBD1
clone_size: many
v_call: TRBV28
j_call: TRBJ1-3

cdr3_nt: TGTGCCACCAGCAGAGAGCCCAGGGGCACCTACAATGAGCAGTTCTTC
cdr3_aa: CATSREPRGTYNEQFF
d_call: NA
clone_size: few
v_call: TRBV15
j_call: TRBJ2-1

cdr3_nt: TGTGCCAGCAGACAAGACAGGGGGCGCCCCCACGAGCAGTACTTC
cdr3_aa: CASRQDRGRPHEQYF
d_call: TRBD1
clone_size: many
v_call: TRBV12-3/TRBV12-4
j_call: TRBJ2-7

cdr3_nt: TGCAGTGCCTGGGGCGGGAGTAAAGCCTACAATGAGCAGTTCTTC
cdr3_aa: CSAWGGSKAYNEQFF
d_call: TRBD2
clone_size: many
v_call: TRBV20-1
j_call: TRBJ2-1

cdr3_nt: TGTGCCAGCAGCTCTACGACGGCTAATGAAAAACTGTTTTTT
cdr3_aa: CASSSTTANEKLFF
d_call: NA
clone_size: many
v_call: TRBV7-2
j_call: TRBJ1-4

cdr3_nt: TGCAGTGCTAGATCGGGGGGAGGGAGCAATCAGCCCCAGCATTTT
cdr3_aa: CSARSGGGSNQPQHF
d_call: NA
clone_size: many
v_call: TRBV20-1
j_call: TRBJ1-5

cdr3_nt: TGTGCCAGCAGCTTAAAGGGGAGCGGGGGGCCCTACAATGAGCAGTTCTTC
cdr3_aa: CASSLKGSGGPYNEQFF
d_call: TRBD2
clone_size: many
v_call: TRBV7-9
j_call: TRBJ2-1

cdr3_nt: TGTGCCAGCAGTATGACCTCCCCGGTGACAGGGGAAATGTACTCCTATGGCTACACCTTC
cdr3_aa: CASSMTSPVTGEMYSYGYTF
d_call: TRBD1
clone_size: many
v_call: TRBV28
j_call: TRBJ1-2

cdr3_nt: TGTGCCAGCAGCCAAGGGAGGGCCGCGGGGGAGCAGTACTTC
cdr3_aa: CASSQGRAAGEQYF
d_call: TRBD2
clone_size: NA
v_call: TRBV7-9
j_call: TRBJ2-7

cdr3_nt: TGTGCCAGCAGCCTCGCTAAAGAGACCCAGTACTTC
cdr3_aa: CASSLAKETQYF
d_call: NA
clone_size: many
v_call: TRBV7-2
j_call: TRBJ2-5

cdr3_nt: TGTGCCAGCAGCTGGACAGGGCCCAGAAACACCATATATTTT
cdr3_aa: CASSWTGPRNTIYF
d_call: TRBD1
clone_size: many
v_call: TRBV5-5
j_call: TRBJ1-3

cdr3_nt: TGCGCCAGCAGCCATACTAGCAGCTCCTACAATGAGCAGTTCTTC
cdr3_aa: CASSHTSSSYNEQFF
d_call: NA
clone_size: NA
v_call: TRBV4-1
j_call: TRBJ2-1

cdr3_nt: TGTGCCAGCAGCTTGCTTTTAGGGGTCGAAAGGACTGAAGCTTTCTTT
cdr3_aa: CASSLLLGVERTEAFF
d_call: NA
clone_size: many
v_call: TRBV5-6
j_call: TRBJ1-1

cdr3_nt: TGCAGTGCTGAACAAATCGGACTAGCGGGATACTACGAGCAGTACTTC
cdr3_aa: CSAEQIGLAGYYEQYF
d_call: TRBD2
clone_size: many
v_call: TRBV20-1
j_call: TRBJ2-7

cdr3_nt: TGTGCCAGCGTAACTCACCTGTCTGGGGCCAACGTCCTGACTTTC
cdr3_aa: CASVTHLSGANVLTF
d_call: NA
clone_size: many
v_call: TRBV6-2/TRBV6-3
j_call: TRBJ2-6

cdr3_nt: TGTGCCAGCAGCCAAGATGATTATGTAGAGACCCAGTACTTC
cdr3_aa: CASSQDDYVETQYF
d_call: NA
clone_size: many
v_call: TRBV14
j_call: TRBJ2-5

cdr3_nt: TGTGCCAGCAGCTTACCGCTTAGGGCCAGCTCCTACAATGAGCAGTTCTTC
cdr3_aa: CASSLPLRASSYNEQFF
d_call: NA
clone_size: many
v_call: TRBV7-9
j_call: TRBJ2-1

cdr3_nt: TGCAGCGCCAAATGGGGGCTGAGCACAGATACGCAGTATTTT
cdr3_aa: CSAKWGLSTDTQYF
d_call: NA
clone_size: few
v_call: TRBV29-1
j_call: TRBJ2-3

cdr3_nt: TGTGCCACCAGGGGACAGGCTGGCACTGAAGCTTTCTTT
cdr3_aa: CATRGQAGTEAFF
d_call: TRBD1
clone_size: many
v_call: TRBV24-1
j_call: TRBJ1-1

cdr3_nt: TGCGCCAGCACCAAATGGACGGGAGGACCGGGACTGATCACCGGGGAGCTGTTTTTT
cdr3_aa: CASTKWTGGPGLITGELFF
d_call: TRBD2
clone_size: NA
v_call: TRBV10-2
j_call: TRBJ2-2

cdr3_nt: TGCGCCAGCAGCCAAGGTATCAGGTCCTACGAGCAGTACTTC
cdr3_aa: CASSQGIRSYEQYF
d_call: NA
clone_size: many
v_call: TRBV4-3
j_call: TRBJ2-7

cdr3_nt: TGTGCCAGCAGGACACTGGGTGGGAACGAGCAGTACTTC
cdr3_aa: CASRTLGGNEQYF
d_call: NA
clone_size: many
v_call: TRBV6-1
j_call: TRBJ2-7

cdr3_nt: TGCAGCGCTGGGGACAGGGATGATGAGCAGTTCTTC
cdr3_aa: CSAGDRDDEQFF
d_call: TRBD1
clone_size: many
v_call: TRBV29-1
j_call: TRBJ2-1